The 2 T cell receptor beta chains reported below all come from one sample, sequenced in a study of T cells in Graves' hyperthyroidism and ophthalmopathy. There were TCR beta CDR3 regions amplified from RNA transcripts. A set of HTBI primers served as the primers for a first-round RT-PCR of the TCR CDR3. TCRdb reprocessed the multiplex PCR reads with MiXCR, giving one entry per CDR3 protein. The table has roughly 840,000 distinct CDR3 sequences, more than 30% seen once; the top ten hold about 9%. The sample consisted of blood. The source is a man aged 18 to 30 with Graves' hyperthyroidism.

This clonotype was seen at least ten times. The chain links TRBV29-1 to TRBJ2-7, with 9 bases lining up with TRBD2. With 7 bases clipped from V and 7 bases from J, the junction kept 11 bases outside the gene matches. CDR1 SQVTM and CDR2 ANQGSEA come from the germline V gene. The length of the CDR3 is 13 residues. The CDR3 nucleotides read TGCAGCGCCGGACTAGCGCGAGGTGGGGAGCAGTACTTC. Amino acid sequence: CSAGLARGGEQYF.

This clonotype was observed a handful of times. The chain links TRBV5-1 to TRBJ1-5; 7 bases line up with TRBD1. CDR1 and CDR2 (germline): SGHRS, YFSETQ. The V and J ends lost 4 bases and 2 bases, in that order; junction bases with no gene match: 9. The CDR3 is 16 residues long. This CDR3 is CASSPTTGVGNQPQHF. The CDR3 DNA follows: TGCGCCAGCAGCCCGACTACAGGGGTCGGCAATCAGCCCCAGCATTTT.